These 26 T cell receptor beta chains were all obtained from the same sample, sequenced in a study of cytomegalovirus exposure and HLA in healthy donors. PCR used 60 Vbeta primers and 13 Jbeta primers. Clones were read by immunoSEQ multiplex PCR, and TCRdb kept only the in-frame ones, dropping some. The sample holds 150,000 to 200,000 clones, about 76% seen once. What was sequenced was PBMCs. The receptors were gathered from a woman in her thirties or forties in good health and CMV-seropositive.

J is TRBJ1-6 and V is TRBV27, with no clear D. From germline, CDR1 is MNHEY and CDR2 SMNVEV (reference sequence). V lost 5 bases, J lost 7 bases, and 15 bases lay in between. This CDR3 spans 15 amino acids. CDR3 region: CASSLSRVVNSPLHF. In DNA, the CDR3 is TGTGCCAGCAGTCTCTCCCGGGTTGTAAATTCACCCCTCCACTTT.

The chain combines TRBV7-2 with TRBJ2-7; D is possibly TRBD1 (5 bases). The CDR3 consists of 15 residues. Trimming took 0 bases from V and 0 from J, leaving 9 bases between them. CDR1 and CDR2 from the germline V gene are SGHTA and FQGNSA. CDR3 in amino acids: CASSLARVPSYEQYF. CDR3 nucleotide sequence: TGTGCCAGCAGCTTAGCCAGGGTCCCCTCCTACGAGCAGTACTTC.

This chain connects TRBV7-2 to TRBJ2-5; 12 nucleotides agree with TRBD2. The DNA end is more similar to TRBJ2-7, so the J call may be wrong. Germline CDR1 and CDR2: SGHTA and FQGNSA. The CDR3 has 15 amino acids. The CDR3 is CASSSLTSGSYEQYF. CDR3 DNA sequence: TGTGCCAGCAGCTCCTTGACTAGCGGGAGCTACGAGCAGTACTTC.

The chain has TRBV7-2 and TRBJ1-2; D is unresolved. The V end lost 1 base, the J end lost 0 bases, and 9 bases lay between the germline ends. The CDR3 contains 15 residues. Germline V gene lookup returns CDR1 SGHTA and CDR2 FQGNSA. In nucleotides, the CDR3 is TGTGCCAGCAGCTTAGGAACGGGTCCTAACTATGGCTACACCTTC. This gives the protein CASSLGTGPNYGYTF.

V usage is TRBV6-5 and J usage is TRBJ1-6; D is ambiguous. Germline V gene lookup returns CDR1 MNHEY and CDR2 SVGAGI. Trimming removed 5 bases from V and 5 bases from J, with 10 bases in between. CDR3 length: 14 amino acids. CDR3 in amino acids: CASSLGGNNSPLHF. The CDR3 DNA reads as TGTGCCAGCAGTCTCGGCGGGAATAATTCACCCCTCCACTTT.

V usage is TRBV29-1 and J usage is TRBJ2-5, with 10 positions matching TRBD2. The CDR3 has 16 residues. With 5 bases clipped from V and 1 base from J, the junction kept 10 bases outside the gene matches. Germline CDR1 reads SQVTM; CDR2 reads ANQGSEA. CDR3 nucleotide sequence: TGCAGCGTTTCTCAACTAGCGGGGTCGTCCCAAGAGACCCAGTACTTC. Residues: CSVSQLAGSSQETQYF. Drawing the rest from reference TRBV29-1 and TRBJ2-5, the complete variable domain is SAVISQKPSRDICQRGTSLTIQCQVDSQVTMMFWYRQQPGQSLTLIATANQGSEATYESGFVIDKFPISRPNLTFSTLTVSNMSPEDSSIYLCSVSQLAGSSQETQYFGPGTRLLVL.

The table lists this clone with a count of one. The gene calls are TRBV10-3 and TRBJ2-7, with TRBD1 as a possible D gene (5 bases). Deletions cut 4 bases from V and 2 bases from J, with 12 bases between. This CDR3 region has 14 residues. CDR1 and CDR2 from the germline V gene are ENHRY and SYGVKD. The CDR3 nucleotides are TGTGCCATCAGTGGTGTGGACATCGCCTACGAGCAGTACTTC. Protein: CAISGVDIAYEQYF.

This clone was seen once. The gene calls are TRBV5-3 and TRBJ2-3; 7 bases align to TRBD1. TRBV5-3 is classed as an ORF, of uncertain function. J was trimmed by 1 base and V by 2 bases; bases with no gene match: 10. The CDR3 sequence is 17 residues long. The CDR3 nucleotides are TGTGCCAGAAGCTTAAGGGGTCGACAGGGTGGCACAGATACGCAGTATTTT. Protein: CARSLRGRQGGTDTQYF.

CDR3 region: CASEPSLGQLQGYTF. Here the CDR3 DNA reads TGTGCCAGCGAGCCATCCCTGGGACAACTTCAGGGCTACACCTTC. The genes are TRBV28 and TRBJ1-2; TRBD1 is a possible D gene (6 bases). V was clipped by 8 bases and J by 8 bases, with 24 bases between them. Germline lookup yields CDR1 MDHEN and CDR2 SYDVKM. This CDR3 spans 15 amino acids.

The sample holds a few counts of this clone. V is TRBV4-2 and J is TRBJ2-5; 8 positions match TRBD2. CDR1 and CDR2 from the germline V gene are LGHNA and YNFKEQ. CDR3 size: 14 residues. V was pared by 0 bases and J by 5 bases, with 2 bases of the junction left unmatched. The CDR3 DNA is TGTGCCAGCAGCCAAGATCCTAGCGGGGAGACCCAGTACTTC. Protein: CASSQDPSGETQYF.

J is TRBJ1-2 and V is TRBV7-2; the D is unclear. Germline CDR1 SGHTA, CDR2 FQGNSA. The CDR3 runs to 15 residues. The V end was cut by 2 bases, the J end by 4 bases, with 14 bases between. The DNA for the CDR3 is TGTGCCAGCAGCTTAAACAGCGGGGAAATCTATGGCTACACCTTC. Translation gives CASSLNSGEIYGYTF.

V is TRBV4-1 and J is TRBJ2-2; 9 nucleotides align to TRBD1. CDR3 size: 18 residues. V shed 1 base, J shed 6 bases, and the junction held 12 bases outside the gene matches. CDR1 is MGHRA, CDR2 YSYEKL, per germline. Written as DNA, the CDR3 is TGCGCCAGCAGCCAAGTAGCGTTCGGACAGGGGATATCCGGGGAGCTGTTTTTT. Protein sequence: CASSQVAFGQGISGELFF.

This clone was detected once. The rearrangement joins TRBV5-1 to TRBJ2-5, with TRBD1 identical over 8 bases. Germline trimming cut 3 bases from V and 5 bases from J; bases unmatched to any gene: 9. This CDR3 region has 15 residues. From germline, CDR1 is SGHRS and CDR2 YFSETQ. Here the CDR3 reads CASSSQGAYQETQYF. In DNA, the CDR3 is TGCGCCAGCAGCTCGCAGGGGGCCTATCAGGAGACCCAGTACTTC.

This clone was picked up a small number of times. This CDR3 reads CASTPVVNTEAFF. The CDR3, as DNA: TGTGCCAGCACCCCGGTGGTGAACACTGAAGCTTTCTTT. V is TRBV11-2 and J is TRBJ1-1; D ambiguous. Trimming shortened V by 7 bases and J by 0 bases, and 9 bases separated the two germline ends. This CDR3 is 13 amino acids long. Germline CDR1 and CDR2: SGHAT and FQNNGV.

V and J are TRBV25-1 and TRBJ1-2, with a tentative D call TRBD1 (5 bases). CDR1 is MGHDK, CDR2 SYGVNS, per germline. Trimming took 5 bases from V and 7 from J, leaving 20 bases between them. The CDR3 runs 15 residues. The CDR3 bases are TGTGCCAGCAGTAGTTGGCAGGGAAGATTGAGTGGCTACACCTTC. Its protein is CASSSWQGRLSGYTF.

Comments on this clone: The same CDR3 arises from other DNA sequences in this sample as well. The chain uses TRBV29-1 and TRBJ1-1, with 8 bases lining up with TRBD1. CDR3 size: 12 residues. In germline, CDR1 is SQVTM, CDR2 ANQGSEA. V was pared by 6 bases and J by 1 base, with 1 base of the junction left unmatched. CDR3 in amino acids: CSVGTGNTEAFF. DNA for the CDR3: TGCAGCGTGGGGACAGGGAACACTGAAGCTTTCTTT.

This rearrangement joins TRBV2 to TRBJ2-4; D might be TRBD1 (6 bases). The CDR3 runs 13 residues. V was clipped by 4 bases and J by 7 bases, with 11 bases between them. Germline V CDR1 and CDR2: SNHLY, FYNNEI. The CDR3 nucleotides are TGTGCCAGCAGTGGGGACAAAACTAACATTCAGTACTTC. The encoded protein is CASSGDKTNIQYF.

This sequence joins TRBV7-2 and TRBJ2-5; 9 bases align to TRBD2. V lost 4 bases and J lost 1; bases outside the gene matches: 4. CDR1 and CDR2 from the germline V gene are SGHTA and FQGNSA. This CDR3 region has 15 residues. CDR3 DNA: TGTGCCAGCAGCTCACTAGCGGGCCCCCAAGAGACCCAGTACTTC. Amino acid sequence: CASSSLAGPQETQYF.

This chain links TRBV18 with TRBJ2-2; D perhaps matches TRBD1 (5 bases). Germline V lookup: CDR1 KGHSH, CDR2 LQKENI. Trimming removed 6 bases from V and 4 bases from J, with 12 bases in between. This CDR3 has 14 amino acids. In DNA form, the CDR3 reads TGTGCCAGCTCCCCAGACAGCCGCACCGGGGAGCTGTTTTTT. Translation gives CASSPDSRTGELFF.

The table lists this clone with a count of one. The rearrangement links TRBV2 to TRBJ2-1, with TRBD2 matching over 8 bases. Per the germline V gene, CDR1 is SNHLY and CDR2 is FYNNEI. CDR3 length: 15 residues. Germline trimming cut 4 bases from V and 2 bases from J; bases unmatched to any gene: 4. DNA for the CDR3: TGTGCCAGCAGTGTGAGCGGGGGACCCTACAATGAGCAGTTCTTC. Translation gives CASSVSGGPYNEQFF.

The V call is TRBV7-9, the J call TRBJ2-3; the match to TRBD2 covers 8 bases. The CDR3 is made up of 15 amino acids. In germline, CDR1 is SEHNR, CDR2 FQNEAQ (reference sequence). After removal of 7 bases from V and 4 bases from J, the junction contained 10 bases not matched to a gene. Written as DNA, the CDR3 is TGTGCCAGCACCCAGGGGCGGGGGGCTGCAGATACGCAGTATTTT. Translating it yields CASTQGRGAADTQYF.

The CDR3 sequence is CASSLERVQFF. DNA for the CDR3: TGTGCCAGCAGCTTGGAGCGGGTGCAGTTCTTC. The chain uses TRBV5-8 and TRBJ2-1; possible D gene TRBD2, 6 bases. The V end lost 0 bases, the J end lost 12 bases, and 7 bases lay between the germline ends. Germline V lookup: CDR1 SGHTS, CDR2 YDEGEE. This CDR3 has 11 residues.

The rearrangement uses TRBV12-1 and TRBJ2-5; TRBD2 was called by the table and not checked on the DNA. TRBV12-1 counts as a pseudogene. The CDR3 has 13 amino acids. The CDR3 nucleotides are TGTGCCACCCCGGGGGGGACCCTTGAGACCCAGTACTTC. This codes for CATPGGTLETQYF.

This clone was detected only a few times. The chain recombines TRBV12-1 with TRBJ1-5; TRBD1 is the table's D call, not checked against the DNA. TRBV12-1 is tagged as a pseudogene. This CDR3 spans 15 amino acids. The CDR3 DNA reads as TGTGCCAGCAGCTCCTACAGGGACAGCAATCAGCCCCAGCATTTT. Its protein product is CASSSYRDSNQPQHF.

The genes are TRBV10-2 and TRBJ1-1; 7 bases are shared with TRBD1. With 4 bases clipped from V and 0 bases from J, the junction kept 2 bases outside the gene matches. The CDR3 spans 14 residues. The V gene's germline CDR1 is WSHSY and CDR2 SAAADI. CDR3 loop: CASSGGQMNTEAFF. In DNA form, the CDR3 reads TGCGCCAGCAGTGGGGGACAGATGAACACTGAAGCTTTCTTT.

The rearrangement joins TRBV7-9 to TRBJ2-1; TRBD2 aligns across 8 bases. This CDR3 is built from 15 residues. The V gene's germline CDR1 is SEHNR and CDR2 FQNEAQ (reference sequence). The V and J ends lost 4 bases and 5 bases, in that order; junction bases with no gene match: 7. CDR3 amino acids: CASSSRGGQDNEQFF. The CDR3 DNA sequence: TGTGCCAGCAGCTCACGGGGGGGCCAAGACAATGAGCAGTTCTTC.